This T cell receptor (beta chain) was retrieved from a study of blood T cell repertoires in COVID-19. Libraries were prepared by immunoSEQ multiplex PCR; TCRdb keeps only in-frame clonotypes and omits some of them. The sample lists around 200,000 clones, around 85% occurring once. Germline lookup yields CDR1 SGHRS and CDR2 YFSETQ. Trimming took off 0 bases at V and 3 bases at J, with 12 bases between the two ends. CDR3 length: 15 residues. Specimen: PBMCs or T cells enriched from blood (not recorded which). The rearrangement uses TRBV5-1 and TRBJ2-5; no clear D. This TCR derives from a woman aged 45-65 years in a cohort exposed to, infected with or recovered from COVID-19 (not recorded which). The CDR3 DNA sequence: TGCGCCAGCAGCTTGGTGGTGGGTGCGGAAGAGACCCAGTACTTC. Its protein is CASSLVVGAEETQYF.